These 32 T cell receptor beta chains originate from one sample sequenced in a study of blood T cell repertoires in COVID-19. TCRdb's copy holds only in-frame clones and misses some; the assay was immunoSEQ multiplex PCR. The sample records 350,000 to 450,000 clones, roughly 90% being singletons. Sequencing used PBMCs or T cells enriched from blood (not recorded which). The receptors stem from a woman in her 30s who had recovered from COVID-19.

The gene calls are TRBV5-1 and TRBJ2-7; 11 bases fit TRBD1. Trimming cost V 3 bases and J 1 base; bases outside gene matches: 3. CDR1 SGHRS and CDR2 YFSETQ come from the germline V gene. This CDR3 spans 15 amino acids. CDR3 nucleotides: TGCGCCAGCAGCTGGGACAGGGGGGTTTCCTACGAGCAGTACTTC. This codes for CASSWDRGVSYEQYF.

The chain joins TRBV9 to TRBJ1-2; 9 bases map to TRBD1. Looked up from germline, CDR1 is SGDLS and CDR2 is YYNGEE. V gave up 2 bases and J gave up 8 bases; unmatched junction bases: 4. This CDR3 comprises 13 residues. CDR3 DNA: TGTGCCAGCAGCGTGGACAGGGGAAGCGGCTACACCTTC. The encoded protein is CASSVDRGSGYTF.

The rearrangement joins TRBV6-5 to TRBJ2-7; D call uncertain. CDR1 is MNHEY and CDR2 is SVGAGI in the germline V gene. Trimming removed 7 bases at V and 5 bases at J, with 9 bases between. The CDR3 totals 11 residues. The CDR3 is CASTHKNEQYF. The CDR3 coding sequence is TGTGCCAGCACCCACAAAAACGAGCAGTACTTC.

V is TRBV7-3 and J is TRBJ2-5; TRBD1 matches 7 bases. J gave up 4 bases and V 5 bases, and 7 bases lay outside the gene matches. Looked up from germline, CDR1 is SGHTA and CDR2 is FQGTGA. This CDR3 comprises 14 residues. CDR3 nucleotides: TGTGCCAGCAGCCCAACAGGGGCGGGAGAGACCCAGTACTTC. Its protein is CASSPTGAGETQYF.

The genes are TRBV2 and TRBJ2-3, with no clear D. V shed 10 bases and J shed 2 bases, with 7 bases lying between them. CDR1 is SNHLY and CDR2 is FYNNEI in the germline V gene. CDR3 length: 11 amino acids. CDR3 in amino acids: CATTYTDTQYF. The DNA for the CDR3 is TGTGCCACAACCTACACAGATACGCAGTATTTT.

The chain links TRBV7-9 to TRBJ1-6, with 10 nucleotides matching TRBD1. Germline V gives CDR1 SEHNR, CDR2 FQNEAQ (reference sequence). This CDR3 has 17 amino acids. V shed 5 bases, J shed 7 bases, and the junction held 11 bases outside the gene matches. CDR3 nucleotide sequence: TGTGCCAGCAGCAAAGGAACGGGACAGGGGTTCAATTCACCCCTCCACTTT. It is translated as CASSKGTGQGFNSPLHF.

V usage is TRBV5-1 and J usage is TRBJ2-7; the match to TRBD1 covers 11 bases. The J segment lost 2 bases and the V segment lost 0 bases, leaving 13 bases of the junction unmatched. Germline V gene lookup returns CDR1 SGHRS and CDR2 YFSETQ. The CDR3 extends over 19 amino acids. DNA of the CDR3: TGCGCCAGCAGCTTGGGGATTGGGACAGGGGGATTTTTGCCCTACGAGCAGTACTTC. Translation gives CASSLGIGTGGFLPYEQYF.

The chain recombines TRBV6-5 with TRBJ2-3; 7 nucleotides align to TRBD1. Germline V lookup: CDR1 MNHEY, CDR2 SVGAGI. This CDR3 region has 14 residues. J gave up 6 bases and V 0 bases, and 3 bases lay outside the gene matches. The CDR3 DNA is TGTGCCAGCAGTTACTCGACAGGGTCCGATACGCAGTATTTT. It specifies CASSYSTGSDTQYF.

The genes are TRBV2 and TRBJ1-1, with D maybe TRBD1 (6 bases). The V and J ends lost 4 bases and 11 bases respectively, with 23 bases between them. This CDR3 region has 15 residues. Germline V gene sequence: CDR1 SNHLY, CDR2 FYNNEI. The CDR3 spells CASSGTGQNQLVAFF. The CDR3 DNA reads as TGTGCCAGCAGTGGCACAGGACAGAACCAGTTGGTGGCTTTCTTT.

The gene calls are TRBV5-1 and TRBJ1-2; tentative D call: TRBD1 (5 bases). Germline lookup yields CDR1 SGHRS and CDR2 YFSETQ. The V end was cut by 3 bases, the J end by 3 bases, with 9 bases between. This CDR3 contains 13 residues. In DNA, the CDR3 is TGCGCCAGCAGCTCCAGGGATGACTATGGCTACACCTTC. Translation: CASSSRDDYGYTF.

The CDR3 sequence is CASSLTRDRGISYEQYF. The CDR3 nucleotides read TGTGCCAGCAGCTTAACCCGGGACAGGGGGATCTCCTACGAGCAGTACTTC. This chain uses TRBV7-9 with TRBJ2-7; 11 nucleotides align to TRBD1. Germline CDR1 is SEHNR and CDR2 is FQNEAQ (reference sequence). The V and J ends lost 2 bases and 0 bases, in that order; junction bases with no gene match: 6. This CDR3 is 17 amino acids long.

This clone was counted only a few times. V usage is TRBV5-4 and J usage is TRBJ2-6; tentative D call: TRBD2 (5 bases). V shed 0 bases and J shed 1 base, with 14 bases lying between them. Germline-derived CDR1 and CDR2 are SGHNT and YYREEE (reference sequence). The length of the CDR3 is 18 residues. The CDR3 here is CASSLGRGVTSGANVLTF. DNA of the CDR3: TGTGCCAGCAGCTTGGGTCGGGGAGTGACATCTGGGGCCAACGTCCTGACTTTC.

The chain combines TRBV10-3 with TRBJ2-7; possibly TRBD2 for D (6 bases). The CDR3 runs to 13 residues. Germline V gives CDR1 ENHRY, CDR2 SYGVKD. V lost 8 bases, J lost 4 bases, and 15 bases lay in between. CDR3 amino acids: CAIGLAMKYEQYF. CDR3 DNA sequence: TGTGCCATCGGGCTAGCGATGAAATACGAGCAGTACTTC.

This clone was seen a few times. The V gene is TRBV14, the J gene TRBJ1-5; 8 positions agree with TRBD1. Germline-derived CDR1 and CDR2 are SGHDN and FVKESK. V was clipped by 1 base and J by 0 bases; unmatched bases: 11. The CDR3 is 19 residues long. The CDR3, as DNA: TGTGCCAGCAGCCAAGTGGGAACAGGGGGAGGCTATAGCAATCAGCCCCAGCATTTT. It yields the protein CASSQVGTGGGYSNQPQHF.

This rearrangement joins TRBV9 to TRBJ2-7; 9 nucleotides agree with TRBD1. V shed 3 bases, J shed 4 bases, and the junction held 8 bases outside the gene matches. Germline V CDR1 and CDR2: SGDLS, YYNGEE. The CDR3 length is 15 residues. This CDR3 reads CASSAGTGSIYEQYF. The CDR3 DNA follows: TGTGCCAGCAGCGCCGGGACAGGGTCAATTTACGAGCAGTACTTC. The full variable domain, in which reference TRBV9 and TRBJ2-7 provide the parts outside the CDR3, is DSGVTQTPKHLITATGQRVTLRCSPRSGDLSVYWYQQSLDQGLQFLIQYYNGEERAKGNILERFSAQQFPDLHSELNLSSLELGDSALYFCASSAGTGSIYEQYFGPGTRLTVT.

This clone has just one count. The CDR3 region has the DNA TGTGCCAGCAGCCGAGACAGGGTGGACTATGGCTACACCTTC. Protein product: CASSRDRVDYGYTF. The J gene is TRBJ1-2, the V gene TRBV7-8; TRBD1 agrees at 7 bases. From germline, CDR1 is SGHVS and CDR2 FQNEAQ. V was pared by 5 bases and J by 3 bases, with 6 bases of the junction left unmatched. This CDR3 spans 14 amino acids.

In its sample, this clone was seen once. The DNA of the CDR3 is TGTGCCAGCAGTCTATCGACACCCCAGCAGTTCTTC. Translating gives CASSLSTPQQFF. This chain joins TRBV6-5 and TRBJ2-1; D is unclear. The CDR3 totals 12 residues. Trimming left V 5 bases short and J 11 bases short, with 13 bases between. The germline gives CDR1 MNHEY, CDR2 SVGAGI.

The V call is TRBV9, the J call TRBJ1-6, with 8 bases aligning to TRBD1. The germline V gene encodes CDR1 SGDLS and CDR2 YYNGEE. With V trimmed by 0 bases and J by 8 bases, 13 bases remained unmatched. The CDR3 has 18 residues. This CDR3 is CASSVGPGTGTGYSPLHF. The CDR3 bases are TGTGCCAGCAGCGTAGGGCCGGGAACCGGGACAGGATATTCACCCCTCCACTTT.

The J gene is TRBJ1-2, the V gene TRBV28; a weak D match, TRBD1 (5 bases). Germline-derived CDR1 and CDR2 are MDHEN and SYDVKM. The V end was cut by 2 bases, the J end by 4 bases, with 11 bases between. The CDR3 is 14 amino acids. The CDR3 DNA reads TGTGCCAGCAGTTTAGTGACAGCTTTCTATGGCTACACCTTC. It is translated as CASSLVTAFYGYTF.

The chain couples TRBV4-2 to TRBJ2-7; a weak D match, TRBD1 (5 bases). Trimming pared 0 bases from V and 0 bases from J, leaving 12 bases between. The CDR3 is 16 amino acids. Germline loops: CDR1 LGHNA, CDR2 YNFKEQ. DNA for the CDR3: TGTGCCAGCAGCCAAGAAAGGGGTCCGAACTCCTACGAGCAGTACTTC. Protein sequence: CASSQERGPNSYEQYF.

The chain's CDR3 is CASRPTPGQGKNTEAFF. The CDR3 bases are TGTGCCAGCAGACCTACCCCGGGACAGGGAAAGAACACTGAAGCTTTCTTT. This chain links TRBV7-9 with TRBJ1-1; 9 bases fit TRBD1. V shed 6 bases and J 1 base; nucleotides not matched to a gene: 12. Germline V gives CDR1 SEHNR, CDR2 FQNEAQ (reference sequence). CDR3 size: 17 residues.

This chain links TRBV18 with TRBJ1-6, with 7 bases identical to TRBD1. The CDR3 is 15 amino acids. Per the germline V gene, CDR1 is KGHSH and CDR2 is LQKENI. Trimming cost V 2 bases and J 5 bases; bases outside gene matches: 3. This chain's CDR3 is CASSPNTGDNSPLHF. The DNA of the CDR3 is TGTGCCAGCTCACCAAATACAGGGGATAATTCACCCCTCCACTTT.

This clone was seen a few times. The chain combines TRBV6-5 with TRBJ2-7; maybe TRBD2 (5 bases). Germline V gives CDR1 MNHEY, CDR2 SVGAGI. V lost 2 bases and J lost 5, with 10 bases in between. This CDR3 is built from 13 residues. The CDR3 DNA is TGTGCCAGCAGTTACGGGTTCGGGGACGAGCAGTACTTC. Translating it yields CASSYGFGDEQYF.

J is TRBJ2-1 and V is TRBV5-1; TRBD1 matches 10 bases. From germline, CDR1 is SGHRS and CDR2 YFSETQ. The CDR3 spans 16 residues. The V gene end was trimmed by 3 bases and the J gene end by 6 bases; junction bases not matched to a gene: 9. The CDR3 protein is CASSSTGTGDRNEQFF. The DNA of the CDR3 is TGCGCCAGCAGCTCCACCGGGACAGGGGATCGCAATGAGCAGTTCTTC.

V usage is TRBV15 and J usage is TRBJ1-1; D gene uncertain. This CDR3 comprises 13 residues. Germline loops: CDR1 LNHNV, CDR2 YYDKDF (reference sequence). The ends were cut back, 5 bases at V and 9 bases at J, with 16 bases in the middle. Here the CDR3 DNA reads TGTGCCACCAGCGAGCGGTCCGACGGGAAAGCTTTCTTT. Its translation is CATSERSDGKAFF.

V is TRBV4-2 and J is TRBJ2-1; possible D gene TRBD2, 7 bases. The germline V gene has CDR1 LGHNA and CDR2 YNFKEQ. Between the trimmed V and J ends, which lost 0 bases and 9 bases, there was a span of 18 bases. This CDR3 has 16 residues. The CDR3 loop reads CASSQDRGGPRGEQFF. DNA of the CDR3: TGTGCCAGCAGCCAAGATAGGGGGGGCCCTCGGGGTGAGCAGTTCTTC.

CDR3: CASGGQPGGNTIYF. The CDR3 region has the DNA TGTGCCAGCGGCGGGCAGCCTGGGGGAAACACCATATATTTT. This chain joins TRBV28 and TRBJ1-3, with D unclear. With 8 bases removed from V and 4 bases from J, the gap between germline ends came to 15 bases. CDR3 size: 14 residues. CDR1 and CDR2 from the germline V gene are MDHEN and SYDVKM.

V and J are TRBV12-3 or TRBV12-4 and TRBJ1-2; the D is unclear. This CDR3 is built from 13 residues. Between the trimmed V and J ends, which lost 2 bases and 6 bases, there was a span of 10 bases. The CDR3 coding sequence is TGTGCCAGCAGTTTATTCGCTACGGATGGCTACACCTTC. Its translation is CASSLFATDGYTF.

The J gene is TRBJ2-4, the V gene TRBV6-2 or TRBV6-3, with 8 bases matching TRBD1. Germline CDR1 reads MNHEY; CDR2 reads SVGEGT. Germline trimming cut 2 bases from V and 2 bases from J; bases unmatched to any gene: 11. The CDR3 length is 18 residues. The CDR3 sequence is CASSYDFAQGVTKNIQYF. For the CDR3, the DNA is TGTGCCAGCAGTTACGACTTTGCACAGGGGGTTACCAAAAACATTCAGTACTTC.

The chain uses TRBV9 and TRBJ2-5; 10 bases are a match to TRBD1. Trimming cost V 0 bases and J 4 bases; bases outside gene matches: 9. CDR3 length equals 17 residues. Germline loops: CDR1 SGDLS, CDR2 YYNGEE. CDR3 in DNA: TGTGCCAGCAGCGTAGACTCTGGACAGGGGGTTGTAGAGACCCAGTACTTC. This encodes CASSVDSGQGVVETQYF.

A single count supports this clone. The V call is TRBV28, the J call TRBJ2-7; 8 positions agree with TRBD2. There are 16 residues in the CDR3. J was trimmed by 3 bases and V by 5 bases; bases with no gene match: 12. Germline V gene sequence: CDR1 MDHEN, CDR2 SYDVKM. The CDR3, as DNA: TGTGCCAGCAGTCCCCATCGGGGGGGCGTAGGCTACGAGCAGTACTTC. Protein: CASSPHRGGVGYEQYF. The whole variable domain, filled in from reference TRBV28 and TRBJ2-7, reads DVKVTQSSRYLVKRTGEKVFLECVQDMDHENMFWYRQDPGLGLRLIYFSYDVKMKEKGDIPEGYSVSREKKERFSLILESASTNQTSMYLCASSPHRGGVGYEQYFGPGTRLTVT.

This chain uses TRBV30 with TRBJ2-1; D is ambiguous. The ends were cut back, 0 bases at V and 12 bases at J, with 12 bases in the middle. This CDR3 is built from 12 residues. CDR1 is GTSNPN, CDR2 SVGIG, per germline (reference sequence). CDR3 residues: CAWSVLEAWQFF. The CDR3 coding sequence is TGTGCCTGGAGTGTATTAGAGGCCTGGCAGTTCTTC.